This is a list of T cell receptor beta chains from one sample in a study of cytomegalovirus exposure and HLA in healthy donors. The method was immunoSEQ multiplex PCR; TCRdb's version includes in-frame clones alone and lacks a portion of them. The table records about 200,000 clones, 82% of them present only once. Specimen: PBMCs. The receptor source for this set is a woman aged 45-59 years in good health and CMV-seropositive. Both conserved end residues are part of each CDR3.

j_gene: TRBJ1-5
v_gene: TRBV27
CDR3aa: CAIGTGNQPQHF

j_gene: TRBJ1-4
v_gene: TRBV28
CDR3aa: CASSSPGQGPNEKLFF

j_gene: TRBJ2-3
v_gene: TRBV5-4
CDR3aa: CASSSWTSGSSDTQYF

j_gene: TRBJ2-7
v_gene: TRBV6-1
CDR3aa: CAIRGVGSYEQYF

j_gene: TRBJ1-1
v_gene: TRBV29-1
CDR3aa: CSVRLEGNTEAFF

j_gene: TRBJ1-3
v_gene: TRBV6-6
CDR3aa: CASSSMGQNSGNTIYF

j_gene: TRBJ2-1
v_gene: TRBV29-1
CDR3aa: CSSYSQGEQFF

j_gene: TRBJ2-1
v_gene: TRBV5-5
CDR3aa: CASSLASGLRYNEQFF

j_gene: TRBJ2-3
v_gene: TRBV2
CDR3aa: CASSVALAADTQYF

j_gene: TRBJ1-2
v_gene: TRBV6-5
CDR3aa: CASSRQEEHGYTF

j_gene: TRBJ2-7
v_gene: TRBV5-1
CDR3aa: CASSGGTGDHEQYF

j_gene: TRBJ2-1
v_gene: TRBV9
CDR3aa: CASSVGLATDNEQFF

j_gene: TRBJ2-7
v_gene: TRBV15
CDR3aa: CATRDRLADEQYF

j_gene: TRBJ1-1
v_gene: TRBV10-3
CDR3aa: CATLQGEDTEAFF

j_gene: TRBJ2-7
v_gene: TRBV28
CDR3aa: CASNSGTGAVYEQYF

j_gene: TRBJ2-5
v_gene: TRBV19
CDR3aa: CASSPGHVETQYF

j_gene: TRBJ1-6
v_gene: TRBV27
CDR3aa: CASSLSRQGNSPLHF

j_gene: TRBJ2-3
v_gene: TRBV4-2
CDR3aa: CASSSPAGTGKTDTQYF

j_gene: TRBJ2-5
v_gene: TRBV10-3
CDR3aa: CAISRDRGLQETQYF

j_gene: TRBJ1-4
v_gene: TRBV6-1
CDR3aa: CASSETGREKLFF

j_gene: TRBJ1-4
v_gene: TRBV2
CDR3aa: CASRPQGRLANEKLFF

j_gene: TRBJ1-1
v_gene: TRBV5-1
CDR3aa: CASSWSGGRTEAFF

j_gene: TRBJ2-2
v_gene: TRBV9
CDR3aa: CASSEGVSTGELFF

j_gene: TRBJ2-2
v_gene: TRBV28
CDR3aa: CASSLWTGFAGELFF

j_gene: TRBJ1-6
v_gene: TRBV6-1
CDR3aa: CASSAYRGLNTYNSPLHF

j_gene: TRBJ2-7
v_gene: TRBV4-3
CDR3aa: CASSLSRQGPSSYEQYF

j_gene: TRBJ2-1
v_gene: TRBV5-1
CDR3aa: CASSLDQGFYNEQFF

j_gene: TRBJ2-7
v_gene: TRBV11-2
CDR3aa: CASSPIAGPFHEQYF

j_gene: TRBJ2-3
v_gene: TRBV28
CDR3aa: CASSLAVSTDTQYF

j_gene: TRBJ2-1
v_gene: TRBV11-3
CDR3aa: CASSLQGNEQFF

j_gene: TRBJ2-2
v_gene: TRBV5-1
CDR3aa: CASSFASANTGELFF

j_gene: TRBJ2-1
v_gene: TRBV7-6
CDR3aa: CASSLAGAVDEQFF

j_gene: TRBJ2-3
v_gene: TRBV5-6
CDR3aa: CASSFLGRTDTQYF

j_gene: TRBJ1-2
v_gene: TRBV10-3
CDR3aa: CAISSGQGDGYTF

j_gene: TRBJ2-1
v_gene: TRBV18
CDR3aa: CASSWQGTSNEQFF

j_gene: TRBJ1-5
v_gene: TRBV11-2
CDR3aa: CASSLESGNQPQHF

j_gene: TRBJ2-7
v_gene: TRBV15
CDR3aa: CATSPRTSTYEQYF

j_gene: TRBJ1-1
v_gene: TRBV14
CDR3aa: CASSHLTGGFSEAFF